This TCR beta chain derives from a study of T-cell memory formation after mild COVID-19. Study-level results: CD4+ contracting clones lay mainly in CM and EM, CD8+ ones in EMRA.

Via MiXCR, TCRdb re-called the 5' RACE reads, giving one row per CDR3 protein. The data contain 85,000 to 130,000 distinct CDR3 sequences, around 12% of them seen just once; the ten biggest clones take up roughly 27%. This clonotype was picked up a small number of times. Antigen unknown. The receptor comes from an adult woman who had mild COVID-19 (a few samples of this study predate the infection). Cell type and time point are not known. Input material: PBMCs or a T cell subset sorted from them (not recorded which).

CDR3 nucleotide sequence: TGTGCCAGCAGCCCTCGGGACAGGGGGCTCGAGACCCAGTACTTC. Its translation is CASSPRDRGLETQYF. The chain couples TRBV6-2 or TRBV6-3 to TRBJ2-5; 12 nucleotides line up with TRBD1. V lost 6 bases, J lost 5 bases, and 7 bases stayed unmatched. CDR1 and CDR2 (germline): MNHEY, SVGEGT. This CDR3 contains 15 residues.